Listed below are T cell receptor beta chains from one sample, sequenced in a study of cytomegalovirus exposure and HLA in healthy donors. Profiling relied on immunoSEQ multiplex PCR, and the TCRdb table lists in-frame clones only, not all of them. The sample has 150,000 to 200,000 clones, 70% to 80% seen once. The sequenced sample consisted of PBMCs. Receptors originate from a woman aged 45-65 years in good health and CMV-seronegative. The CDR3 runs from the conserved cysteine through the conserved F or W. Each record gives: D gene, V gene, clone size, J gene, CDR3 protein, CDR3 DNA. A D gene is named only where the DNA matches it firmly. Only part of the rows carry a size: once, few, many, or a class if the clone is expanded.

D gene: .; V gene: TRBV20-1; clone size: .; J gene: TRBJ2-7; CDR3 protein: CSASYEQYF; CDR3 DNA: TGCAGTGCTAGCTACGAGCAGTACTTC
D gene: .; V gene: TRBV5-1; clone size: once; J gene: TRBJ2-1; CDR3 protein: CASSFTGKWGGNEQFF; CDR3 DNA: TGCGCCAGCAGCTTTACAGGGAAGTGGGGTGGCAATGAGCAGTTCTTC
D gene: .; V gene: TRBV28; clone size: .; J gene: TRBJ1-5; CDR3 protein: CAGGSGLNQPQHF; CDR3 DNA: TGTGCCGGGGGGAGCGGCCTCAATCAGCCCCAGCATTTT
D gene: .; V gene: TRBV28; clone size: .; J gene: TRBJ2-1; CDR3 protein: CASSSLPFDSYNNEQFF; CDR3 DNA: TGTGCCAGCAGTTCCCTCCCTTTCGACAGTTACAACAATGAGCAGTTCTTC
D gene: .; V gene: TRBV5-1; clone size: .; J gene: TRBJ2-7; CDR3 protein: CASSWVQAVGAYEQYF; CDR3 DNA: TGCGCCAGCAGCTGGGTTCAGGCGGTCGGGGCCTACGAGCAGTACTTC
D gene: TRBD1; V gene: TRBV11-3; clone size: .; J gene: TRBJ2-7; CDR3 protein: CASSGDRGKDEQYF; CDR3 DNA: TGTGCCAGCAGCGGGGACAGGGGAAAAGACGAGCAGTACTTC
D gene: .; V gene: TRBV19; clone size: .; J gene: TRBJ2-1; CDR3 protein: CASSRGSYNEQFF; CDR3 DNA: TGTGCCAGTAGTCGGGGGTCCTACAATGAGCAGTTCTTC
D gene: TRBD1; V gene: TRBV11-3; clone size: .; J gene: TRBJ2-1; CDR3 protein: CASSLGIRQGGDEQFF; CDR3 DNA: TGTGCCAGCAGCTTAGGAATCCGACAGGGGGGTGATGAGCAGTTCTTC
D gene: TRBD1; V gene: TRBV28; clone size: .; J gene: TRBJ1-2; CDR3 protein: CASSVDRGNYGYTF; CDR3 DNA: TGTGCCAGCAGTGTGGACAGGGGAAACTATGGCTACACCTTC
D gene: TRBD1; V gene: TRBV6-5; clone size: .; J gene: TRBJ1-1; CDR3 protein: CASSYPPGTVNTEAFF; CDR3 DNA: TGTGCCAGCAGTTACCCTCCGGGGACAGTGAACACTGAAGCTTTCTTT
D gene: .; V gene: TRBV11-2; clone size: .; J gene: TRBJ1-2; CDR3 protein: CASSLLSVSNYGYTF; CDR3 DNA: TGTGCCAGCAGCTTATTGTCGGTGTCCAACTATGGCTACACCTTC
D gene: TRBD1; V gene: TRBV6-1; clone size: few; J gene: TRBJ2-6; CDR3 protein: CASSEDIRGRGANVLTF; CDR3 DNA: TGTGCCAGCAGTGAAGATATCAGGGGGCGCGGGGCCAACGTCCTGACTTTC
D gene: TRBD2; V gene: TRBV19; clone size: .; J gene: TRBJ2-7; CDR3 protein: CASTLRGSGSYEQYF; CDR3 DNA: TGTGCCAGTACCCTTCGGGGGAGCGGGAGCTACGAGCAGTACTTC
D gene: TRBD1; V gene: TRBV6-5; clone size: .; J gene: TRBJ2-5; CDR3 protein: CASSYSTGMETQYF; CDR3 DNA: TGTGCCAGCAGTTACTCGACAGGGATGGAGACCCAGTACTTC
D gene: .; V gene: TRBV27; clone size: few; J gene: TRBJ2-2; CDR3 protein: CASSLSSAGGELFF; CDR3 DNA: TGTGCCAGCAGTTTATCGTCGGCCGGGGGGGAGCTGTTTTTT
D gene: TRBD1; V gene: TRBV7-6; clone size: .; J gene: TRBJ2-7; CDR3 protein: CASSLKTGATYTPYEQYF; CDR3 DNA: TGTGCCAGCAGCCTAAAGACAGGGGCCACCTATACCCCCTACGAGCAGTACTTC
D gene: TRBD1; V gene: TRBV9; clone size: .; J gene: TRBJ1-2; CDR3 protein: CASNPGQGYGYTF; CDR3 DNA: TGTGCCAGCAACCCCGGACAGGGCTATGGCTACACCTTC
D gene: TRBD1; V gene: TRBV19; clone size: few; J gene: TRBJ2-7; CDR3 protein: CASRTGTGMGEQYF; CDR3 DNA: TGTGCCAGTAGGACAGGGACAGGGATGGGCGAGCAGTACTTC
D gene: TRBD1; V gene: TRBV19; clone size: .; J gene: TRBJ1-1; CDR3 protein: CASSVKGAGTEAFF; CDR3 DNA: TGTGCCAGTAGTGTCAAGGGGGCTGGCACTGAAGCTTTCTTT
D gene: TRBD1; V gene: TRBV5-1; clone size: .; J gene: TRBJ2-7; CDR3 protein: CASRPGTGTYEQYF; CDR3 DNA: TGCGCCAGCAGGCCCGGGACAGGGACCTACGAGCAGTACTTC
D gene: TRBD1; V gene: TRBV19; clone size: .; J gene: TRBJ1-1; CDR3 protein: CASSIRGQGGAFF; CDR3 DNA: TGTGCCAGTAGTATTCGTGGACAGGGTGGGGCTTTCTTT
D gene: TRBD1; V gene: TRBV5-1; clone size: .; J gene: TRBJ1-1; CDR3 protein: CASSVQGGNTEAFF; CDR3 DNA: TGCGCCAGCAGCGTACAGGGGGGAAACACTGAAGCTTTCTTT
D gene: TRBD1; V gene: TRBV7-9; clone size: .; J gene: TRBJ2-5; CDR3 protein: CASSLKTGGETQYF; CDR3 DNA: TGTGCCAGCAGCCTGAAGACAGGGGGGGAGACCCAGTACTTC
D gene: TRBD1; V gene: TRBV5-1; clone size: .; J gene: TRBJ1-1; CDR3 protein: CASSSEQGAMYEAFF; CDR3 DNA: TGCGCCAGCAGTAGTGAACAGGGGGCGATGTACGAAGCTTTCTTT
D gene: TRBD1; V gene: TRBV28; clone size: few; J gene: TRBJ1-1; CDR3 protein: CASSLWDRTQEAFF; CDR3 DNA: TGTGCCAGCAGTTTATGGGACAGGACTCAGGAAGCTTTCTTT
D gene: .; V gene: TRBV5-4; clone size: .; J gene: TRBJ1-3; CDR3 protein: CASSLPGGAGNTIYF; CDR3 DNA: TGTGCCAGCAGCTTGCCCGGGGGGGCTGGAAACACCATATATTTT
D gene: TRBD2; V gene: TRBV7-2; clone size: .; J gene: TRBJ2-5; CDR3 protein: CASSLAPPLAGGPGQETQYF; CDR3 DNA: TGTGCCAGCAGCTTAGCGCCTCCACTAGCGGGAGGGCCGGGGCAAGAGACCCAGTACTTC
D gene: .; V gene: TRBV5-1; clone size: once; J gene: TRBJ1-1; CDR3 protein: CASSLGPGGMLYTEAFF; CDR3 DNA: TGCGCCAGCAGCTTGGGTCCGGGGGGCATGTTGTACACTGAAGCTTTCTTT
D gene: TRBD1; V gene: TRBV19; clone size: once; J gene: TRBJ1-2; CDR3 protein: CASRSGTGSGYTF; CDR3 DNA: TGTGCCAGTCGATCCGGGACAGGGTCTGGCTACACCTTC
D gene: .; V gene: TRBV5-1; clone size: .; J gene: TRBJ2-3; CDR3 protein: CASSPTPTGLDGDTQYF; CDR3 DNA: TGCGCCAGCAGCCCAACCCCCACAGGATTAGACGGGGATACGCAGTATTTT
D gene: .; V gene: TRBV6-1; clone size: .; J gene: TRBJ1-2; CDR3 protein: CATVLYGYTF; CDR3 DNA: TGTGCCACCGTCCTCTATGGCTACACCTTC
D gene: .; V gene: TRBV30; clone size: once; J gene: TRBJ2-2; CDR3 protein: CAWSVPVRAGELFF; CDR3 DNA: TGTGCCTGGAGTGTACCGGTGCGGGCCGGGGAGCTGTTTTTT
D gene: TRBD1; V gene: TRBV7-2; clone size: .; J gene: TRBJ2-3; CDR3 protein: CASSPTGASTDTQYF; CDR3 DNA: TGTGCCAGCAGCCCGACAGGGGCTAGCACAGATACGCAGTATTTT
D gene: .; V gene: TRBV4-3; clone size: .; J gene: TRBJ1-4; CDR3 protein: CASSFRTGGFEKLFF; CDR3 DNA: TGCGCCAGCAGCTTCCGAACTGGGGGCTTTGAAAAACTGTTTTTT
D gene: .; V gene: TRBV9; clone size: .; J gene: TRBJ1-1; CDR3 protein: CASSVGQFSEAFF; CDR3 DNA: TGTGCCAGCAGCGTAGGACAGTTTTCTGAAGCTTTCTTT
D gene: .; V gene: TRBV7-2; clone size: .; J gene: TRBJ1-5; CDR3 protein: CAGALRSNQPQHF; CDR3 DNA: TGTGCCGGCGCCCTGCGGAGCAATCAGCCCCAGCATTTT
D gene: TRBD2; V gene: TRBV5-1; clone size: .; J gene: TRBJ2-7; CDR3 protein: CASSLGTSGSSYEQYF; CDR3 DNA: TGCGCCAGCAGCTTAGGGACTAGCGGGAGTTCATACGAGCAGTACTTC
D gene: TRBD1; V gene: TRBV2; clone size: .; J gene: TRBJ2-7; CDR3 protein: CASSETTGQSTFEQYF; CDR3 DNA: TGTGCCAGCAGTGAAACGACAGGGCAGTCTACGTTCGAGCAGTACTTC
D gene: .; V gene: TRBV7-3; clone size: .; J gene: TRBJ2-7; CDR3 protein: CASSLQPAGAYEQYF; CDR3 DNA: TGTGCCAGCAGCCTGCAGCCGGCAGGCGCCTACGAGCAGTACTTC
D gene: .; V gene: TRBV15; clone size: .; J gene: TRBJ1-1; CDR3 protein: CATSREEGNTEAFF; CDR3 DNA: TGTGCCACCAGCAGAGAGGAGGGGAACACTGAAGCTTTCTTT
D gene: TRBD1; V gene: TRBV10-3; clone size: .; J gene: TRBJ2-1; CDR3 protein: CATFRQGAVEQFF; CDR3 DNA: TGTGCCACCTTCAGACAGGGGGCAGTTGAGCAGTTCTTC